This TCR beta chain derives from a study of T cell responses to AZD1222 COVID-19 vaccine. TCRdb's copy holds only in-frame clones and misses some; the assay was immunoSEQ multiplex PCR. Of 70,000 to 95,000 clones listed, roughly 90% were seen once; the top ten hold over 1.2%. Per germline, CDR1 MGHRA and CDR2 YSYEKL. Trimming stripped 0 bases from V and 5 bases from J, with 17 bases between. The CDR3 sequence is 16 residues long. V is TRBV4-1 and J is TRBJ2-7; D may be TRBD2 (5 bases). The source of this sequence is an adult who received the AZD1222 COVID-19 vaccine. Material: peripheral blood, obtained 28 days after the second AZD1222 dose. This chain's CDR3 is CASSQDLVRGFDEQYF. The CDR3 coding sequence is TGCGCCAGCAGCCAAGATCTGGTCCGGGGTTTCGACGAGCAGTACTTC.